Listed here are 9 T cell receptor beta chains from one sample, sequenced in a study of T cell responses to AZD1222 COVID-19 vaccine. Clones were read by immunoSEQ multiplex PCR, and TCRdb kept only the in-frame ones, dropping some. The sample consists of 150,000 to 200,000 clones, around 95% of them appearing once. The sequencing used peripheral blood, collected on day 0 of AZD1222 vaccination. These TCRs come from an adult in good health.

The chain couples TRBV5-1 to TRBJ1-1; D call uncertain. CDR1 and CDR2 (germline): SGHRS, YFSETQ. CDR3 length: 12 amino acids. Trimming stripped 2 bases from V and 9 bases from J, with 11 bases between. The CDR3 nucleotides are TGCGCCAGCAGCTTAGACGCGGAAAAAGCTTTCTTT. Encoded protein: CASSLDAEKAFF.

This chain joins TRBV6-5 and TRBJ2-7; D is perhaps TRBD1 or TRBD2 (5 bases each). Trimming took 5 bases from V and 6 from J, leaving 20 bases between them. CDR1 and CDR2 from the germline V gene are MNHEY and SVGAGI. This CDR3 spans 15 amino acids. CDR3 DNA sequence: TGTGCCAGCAGTAACCCCTGGGACCCGGCAGGCGAGCAGTACTTC. This codes for CASSNPWDPAGEQYF.

Only a few counts were recorded for this clone. V is TRBV6-4 and J is TRBJ1-6; the match to TRBD1 covers 7 bases. Trimming cost V 2 bases and J 6 bases; bases outside gene matches: 1. This CDR3 spans 14 amino acids. Germline V lookup: CDR1 MRHNA, CDR2 SNTAGT. The DNA for the CDR3 is TGTGCCAGCAGTGACGGGACAGCTAATTCACCCCTCCACTTT. Residues: CASSDGTANSPLHF.

CDR3 in DNA: TGCAGTGCTAACAGGGACCACGAGCAGTACTTC. This translates into CSANRDHEQYF. This chain uses TRBV20-1 with TRBJ2-7; possibly TRBD1 for D (6 bases). The CDR3 is 11 amino acids. V was pared by 4 bases and J by 5 bases, with 9 bases between. Germline V gene data show CDR1 as DFQATT and CDR2 as SNEGSKA (reference sequence).

The gene calls are TRBV25-1 and TRBJ2-1; D is possibly TRBD1 or TRBD2 (5 bases each). The CDR3 covers 14 residues. The V end was cut by 8 bases, the J end by 5 bases, with 16 bases between. The germline CDR1 and CDR2 sequences are MGHDK and SYGVNS. This CDR3 reads CASQGWLLDNEQFF. In DNA form, the CDR3 reads TGTGCCAGCCAGGGCTGGCTACTAGACAATGAGCAGTTCTTC.

The chain combines TRBV10-3 with TRBJ2-7; 8 nucleotides match TRBD1. V dropped 9 bases and J dropped 3; count of bases not matched to a gene: 7. The CDR3 is 13 amino acids. The germline V gene has CDR1 ENHRY and CDR2 SYGVKD. DNA of the CDR3: TGTGCCATTCAGGGACAGGCAAACTACGAGCAGTACTTC. Translating gives CAIQGQANYEQYF.

This chain uses TRBV4-2 with TRBJ2-7; D may be TRBD2 (6 bases). Trimming removed 1 base from V and 4 bases from J, with 14 bases in between. The CDR3 loop spans 15 amino acids. Germline loops: CDR1 LGHNA, CDR2 YNFKEQ. CDR3 sequence: CASSQVAEGTYEQYF. The CDR3 coding sequence is TGTGCCAGCAGCCAAGTAGCAGAGGGGACTTACGAGCAGTACTTC.

This chain joins TRBV27 and TRBJ2-7; D is unclear. The germline V gene has CDR1 MNHEY and CDR2 SMNVEV (reference sequence). The CDR3 spans 12 residues. V dropped 6 bases and J dropped 5 bases, with 11 bases sitting between them. The CDR3 is CASSRVGHEQYF. The DNA of the CDR3 is TGTGCCAGCAGCAGAGTGGGTCACGAGCAGTACTTC.

The CDR3 DNA follows: TGTGCCAGCAGCCCTGATGTGGGCGCTAACACTGAAGCTTTCTTT. Translation: CASSPDVGANTEAFF. The V call is TRBV7-9, the J call TRBJ1-1; D is unresolved. Germline V lookup: CDR1 SEHNR, CDR2 FQNEAQ (reference sequence). The CDR3 covers 15 residues. V was pared by 5 bases and J by 2 bases, with 15 bases between.